This T cell receptor (beta chain) was documented in a study of shared clonotypes between healthy human individuals. Assay: immunoSEQ multiplex PCR; the TCRdb copy retains only in-frame clones and omits some. The sample records 950,000 to 1,100,000 clones, 75% to 85% being singletons. V gave up 8 bases and J gave up 4 bases, with 18 bases separating them. The CDR3 extends over 15 amino acids. Germline CDR1 is MDHEN and CDR2 is SYDVKM. Findings and limits, study-wide: Roughly 5% was the fraction of naive CD4 clonotypes found shared across four donors. Clonotype sharing among the donors was expected to vary with sequencing depth.

Points on this clone: Its antigen is not known.

The sample taken for sequencing was memory CD4+ T cells from PBMCs. As for subset: CD45RA-negative fraction. The receptor was derived from a man between 18 and 35 years old in good health. Some clones in this sample may be carry-over from other donors' samples. The rearrangement joins TRBV28 to TRBJ1-3; unclear D gene. The CDR3 loop reads CASSPGDSRGNTIYF. As DNA, the CDR3 is TGTGCCAGCTCCCCGGGAGACTCGCGCGGAAACACCATATATTTT.